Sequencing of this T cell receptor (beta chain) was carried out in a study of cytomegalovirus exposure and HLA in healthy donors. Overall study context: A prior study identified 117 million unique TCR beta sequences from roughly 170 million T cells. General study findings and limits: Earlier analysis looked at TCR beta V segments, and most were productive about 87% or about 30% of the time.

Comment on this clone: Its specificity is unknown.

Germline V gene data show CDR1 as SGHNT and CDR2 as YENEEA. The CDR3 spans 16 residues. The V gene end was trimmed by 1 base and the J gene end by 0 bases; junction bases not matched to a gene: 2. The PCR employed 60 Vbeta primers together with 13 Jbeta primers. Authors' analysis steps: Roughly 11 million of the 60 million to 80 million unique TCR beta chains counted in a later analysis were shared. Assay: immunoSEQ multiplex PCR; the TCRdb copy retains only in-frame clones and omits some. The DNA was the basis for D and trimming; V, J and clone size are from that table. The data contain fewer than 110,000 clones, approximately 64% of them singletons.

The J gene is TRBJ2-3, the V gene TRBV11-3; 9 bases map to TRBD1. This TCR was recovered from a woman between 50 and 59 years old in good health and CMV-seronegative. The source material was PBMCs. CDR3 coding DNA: TGTGCCAGCAGCTTAGGGGGGACAGGGAGCACAGATACGCAGTATTTT. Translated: CASSLGGTGSTDTQYF.